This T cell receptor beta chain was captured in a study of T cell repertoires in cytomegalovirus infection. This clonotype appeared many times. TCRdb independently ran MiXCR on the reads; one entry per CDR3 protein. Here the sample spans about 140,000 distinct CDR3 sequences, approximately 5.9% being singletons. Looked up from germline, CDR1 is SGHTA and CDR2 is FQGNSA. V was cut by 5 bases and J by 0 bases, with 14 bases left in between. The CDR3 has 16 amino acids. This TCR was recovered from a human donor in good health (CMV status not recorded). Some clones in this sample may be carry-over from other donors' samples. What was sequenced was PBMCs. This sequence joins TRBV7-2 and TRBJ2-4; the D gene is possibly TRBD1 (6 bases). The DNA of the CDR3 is TGTGCCAGCAGCCAAGTGACAGGTCTAGCCAAAAACATTCAGTACTTC. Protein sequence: CASSQVTGLAKNIQYF.